Sequencing of this T cell receptor beta chain was carried out in a study of OX40 agonist ivuxolimab in advanced cancers. Looking at the study overall: Subjects had a mean age of about 61 years, with a range of roughly 23 to 79; more than 75% were male. Earlier treatment with anti-PD-1, anti-PD-L1 or anti-CTLA-4 was permitted, and approximately 38% had received some.

Using immunoSEQ multiplex PCR, the repertoire was profiled, and TCRdb retains in-frame clones only, with some absent. Of about 68,000 clones listed, 91% are singletons. The CDR3 is 16 amino acids. CDR1 LNHNV and CDR2 YYDKDF come from the germline V gene (reference sequence). V lost 2 bases and J 4 bases, leaving 17 bases between the germline ends. Drawing of blood for sampling happened at baseline, at cycle 4 day 1, and at cycle 7 day 1. This TCR came from an adult with an advanced solid tumor such as melanoma, head and neck, liver or kidney cancer. The rearrangement uses TRBV15 and TRBJ1-2; D remains unclear. This material consisted of CD4+ or CD8+ T cells sorted from blood, taken in a trial of the OX40 agonist ivuxolimab. Here the CDR3 DNA reads TGTGCCACCAGCAGACCCTACGGGGTGGTGGGCTATGGCTACACCTTC. Amino acids: CATSRPYGVVGYGYTF.